This T cell receptor (beta chain) was sequenced for a study of immune evolution from preneoplasia to lung adenocarcinoma. Resections took place in Japan or China from 2014 to 2017. Each case's diagnosis was confirmed by two pathologists on H&E. Looked up from germline, CDR1 is MNHNY and CDR2 is SVGAGI (reference sequence). The V end was cut by 8 bases, the J end by 0 bases, with 10 bases between. This CDR3 comprises 13 residues. The table came from immunoSEQ multiplex PCR; TCRdb's copy has only in-frame clones and leaves some out. The data show about 5,500 clones, around 78% seen once. Input material: FFPE adjacent normal lung tissue. This chain joins TRBV6-6 and TRBJ1-1; no firm D call. The clonotype comes from a person aged 70 to 85 with lung adenocarcinoma. The CDR3 here is CASLGRLNTEAFF. In DNA form, the CDR3 reads TGTGCCAGCCTTGGTCGTTTGAACACTGAAGCTTTCTTT.